This T cell receptor beta chain was sequenced for a study of T cell repertoires in aging, cancer and after chemotherapy. TCR beta rearrangements were amplified from peripheral blood genomic DNA. TRB rearrangements spanning V, D and J were amplified using mixed TRB-A/B primers. TCRdb processed the multiplex PCR reads anew with MiXCR; each CDR3 protein has one entry. The data show 400 to 500 distinct CDR3 sequences, roughly 37% seen once. Regarding the study as a whole: Healthy donors lost TCR diversity with age mainly through richness, cancer patients through richness and evenness. Age-matched healthy donors had significantly more diverse, less clonal blood TCR repertoires than untreated cancer patients.

V lost 4 bases and J lost 6, with 11 bases in between. The germline V gene encodes CDR1 SGHRS and CDR2 YFSETQ. The CDR3 sequence is 14 residues long. Regarding this clonotype: Its matching antigen is unknown.

The sequencing input was blood. The sequence was obtained from a human donor with a blood cancer. The gene calls are TRBV5-1 and TRBJ1-6, with a tentative D call TRBD1 (5 bases). CDR3 DNA sequence: TGCGCCAGCAGCCCCGGGACCTCTAATTCACCCCTCCACTTT. This translates into CASSPGTSNSPLHF.